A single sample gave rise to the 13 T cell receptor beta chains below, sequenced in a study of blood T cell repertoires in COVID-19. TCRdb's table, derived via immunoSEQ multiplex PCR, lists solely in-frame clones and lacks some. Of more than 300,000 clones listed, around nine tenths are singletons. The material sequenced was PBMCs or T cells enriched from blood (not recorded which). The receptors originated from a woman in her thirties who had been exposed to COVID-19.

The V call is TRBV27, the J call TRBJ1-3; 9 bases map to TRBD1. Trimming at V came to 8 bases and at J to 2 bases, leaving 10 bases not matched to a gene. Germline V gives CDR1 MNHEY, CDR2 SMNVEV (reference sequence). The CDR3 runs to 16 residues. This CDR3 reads CASSPGTGSPGNTIYF. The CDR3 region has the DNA TGTGCCAGCTCTCCCGGGACAGGGTCCCCTGGAAACACCATATATTTT.

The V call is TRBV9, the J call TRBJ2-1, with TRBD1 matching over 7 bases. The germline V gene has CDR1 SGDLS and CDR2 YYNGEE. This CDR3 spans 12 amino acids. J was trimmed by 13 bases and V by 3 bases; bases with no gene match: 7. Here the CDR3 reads CASSAATGAQFF. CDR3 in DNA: TGTGCCAGCAGCGCCGCTACAGGGGCCCAGTTCTTC.

The CDR3 protein is CASSQAGKDSPLHF. The CDR3 DNA is TGTGCCAGCAGCCAAGCAGGGAAAGATTCACCCCTCCACTTT. V is TRBV4-2 and J is TRBJ1-6; possibly TRBD1 for D (5 bases). The germline gives CDR1 LGHNA, CDR2 YNFKEQ. The CDR3 sequence is 14 residues long. Trimming pared 1 base from V and 8 bases from J, leaving 9 bases between.

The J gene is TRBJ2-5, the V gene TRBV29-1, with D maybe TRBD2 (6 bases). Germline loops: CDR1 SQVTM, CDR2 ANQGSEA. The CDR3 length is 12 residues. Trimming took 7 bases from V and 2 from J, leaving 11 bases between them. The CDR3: CSGGTAQETQYF. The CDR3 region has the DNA TGCAGCGGCGGGACGGCACAAGAGACCCAGTACTTC.

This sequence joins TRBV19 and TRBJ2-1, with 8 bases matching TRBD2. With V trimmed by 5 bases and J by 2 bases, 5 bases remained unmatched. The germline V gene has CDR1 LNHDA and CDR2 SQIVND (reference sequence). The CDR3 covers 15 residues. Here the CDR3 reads CASSPSGWAYNEQFF. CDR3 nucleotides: TGTGCCAGTAGTCCTAGCGGGTGGGCCTACAATGAGCAGTTCTTC.

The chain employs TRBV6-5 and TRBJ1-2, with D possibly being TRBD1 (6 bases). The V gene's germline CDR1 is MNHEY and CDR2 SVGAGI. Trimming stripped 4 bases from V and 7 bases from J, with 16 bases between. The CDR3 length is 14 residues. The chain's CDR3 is CASSFSGTRSGYTF. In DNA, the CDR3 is TGTGCCAGCAGTTTCAGCGGGACAAGGTCTGGCTACACCTTC.

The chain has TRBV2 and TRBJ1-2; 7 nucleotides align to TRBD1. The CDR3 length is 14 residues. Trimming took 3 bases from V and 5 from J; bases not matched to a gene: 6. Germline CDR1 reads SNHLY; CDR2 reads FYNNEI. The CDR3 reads CASSEGQSIYGYTF. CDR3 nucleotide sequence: TGTGCCAGCAGTGAGGGACAGTCTATTTATGGCTACACCTTC.

The CDR3: CASTSEVGLETQYF. The CDR3 nucleotides are TGTGCCAGCACCTCCGAAGTTGGGCTGGAGACCCAGTACTTC. This chain uses TRBV7-6 with TRBJ2-5, with D uncertain. This CDR3 comprises 14 residues. Germline V gene sequence: CDR1 SGHVS, CDR2 FNYEAQ. The V and J ends lost 7 bases and 5 bases respectively, with 17 bases between them.

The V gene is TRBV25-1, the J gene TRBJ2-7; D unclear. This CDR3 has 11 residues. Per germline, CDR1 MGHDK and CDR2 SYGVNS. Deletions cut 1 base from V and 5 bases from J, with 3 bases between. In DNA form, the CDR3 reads TGTGCCAGCAGTGAATTTAACGAGCAGTACTTC. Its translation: CASSEFNEQYF.

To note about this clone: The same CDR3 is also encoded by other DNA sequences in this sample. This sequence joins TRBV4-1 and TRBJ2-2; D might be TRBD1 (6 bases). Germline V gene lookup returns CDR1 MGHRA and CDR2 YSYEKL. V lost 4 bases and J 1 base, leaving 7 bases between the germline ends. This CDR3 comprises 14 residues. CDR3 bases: TGCGCCAGCAGCCGGGGGCTGAACACCGGGGAGCTGTTTTTT. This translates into CASSRGLNTGELFF.

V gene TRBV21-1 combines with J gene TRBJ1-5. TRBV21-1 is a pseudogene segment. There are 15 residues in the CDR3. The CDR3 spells CASSKGAGGGQPQHF. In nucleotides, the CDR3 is TGTGCCAGCAGCAAAGGGGCCGGGGGGGGCCAGCCCCAGCATTTT.

In DNA, the CDR3 is TGTGCCAGCAGTGAAAGTCGCGGCGGCTTAGGCTACACCTTC. As protein: CASSESRGGLGYTF. The chain couples TRBV2 to TRBJ1-2; D is uncertain. Per germline, CDR1 SNHLY and CDR2 FYNNEI. V gave up 2 bases and J gave up 8 bases, with 15 bases separating them. This CDR3 is built from 14 residues.

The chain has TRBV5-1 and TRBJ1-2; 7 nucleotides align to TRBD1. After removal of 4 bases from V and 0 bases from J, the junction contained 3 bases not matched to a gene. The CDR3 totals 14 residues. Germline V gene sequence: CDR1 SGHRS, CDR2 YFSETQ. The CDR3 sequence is CASSTGQPNYGYTF. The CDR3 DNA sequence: TGCGCCAGCAGCACGGGACAGCCTAACTATGGCTACACCTTC.